This is a list of T cell receptor beta chains from one sample in a study of regulatory T cells in long-lasting Graves disease. TCRdb reprocessed the multiplex PCR reads with MiXCR, giving one entry per CDR3 protein. The table includes roughly 520,000 distinct CDR3 sequences, more than 10% detected once. Separately, the same data were catalogued under a study of T cells in Graves' hyperthyroidism and ophthalmopathy.

The sample here was peripheral blood mononuclear cells (PBMCs), taken at new diagnosis, from a patient treated with antithyroid drugs. All receptors come from a woman aged 25 to 45 with Graves disease. Each CDR3 is given with its conserved first and last residue. The D gene is left open where the match is weak. Clone size appears in some rows only: once, few, many, or a class for an expanded clone.

v_gene	d_gene	abundance	j_gene	CDR3aa	CDR3nt
TRBV2	-	many	TRBJ2-1	CASSDWGSSYNEQFF	TGTGCCAGCAGTGATTGGGGGAGCTCCTACAATGAGCAGTTCTTC
TRBV11-2	-	many	TRBJ2-1	CASSPNSGPYNEQFF	TGTGCCAGCAGTCCCAATAGCGGACCCTACAATGAGCAGTTCTTC
TRBV6-9	-	many	TRBJ2-7	CASSYLGGATDEQYF	TGTGCCAGCAGTTACCTCGGTGGCGCGACGGACGAGCAGTACTTC
TRBV29-1	-	few	TRBJ2-1	CSLRGRFNEQFF	TGCAGCCTAAGAGGACGATTCAATGAGCAGTTCTTC
TRBV7-9	TRBD1	-	TRBJ1-1	CASSGRTGINTEAFF	TGTGCCAGCAGCGGAAGGACAGGGATCAACACTGAAGCTTTCTTT
TRBV28	-	many	TRBJ1-3	CASGTNGGGAGNTIYF	TGTGCCAGCGGGACGAACGGGGGAGGGGCCGGAAACACCATATATTTT
TRBV20-1	-	many	TRBJ1-1	CSARRHTGNTEAFF	TGCAGTGCTAGACGGCACACCGGGAACACTGAAGCTTTCTTT
TRBV14	TRBD1	many	TRBJ1-1	CASSQGQANTEAFF	TGTGCCAGCAGCCAGGGACAGGCGAACACTGAAGCTTTCTTT
TRBV11-3	-	many	TRBJ2-5	CASSLSPRSDQYF	TGTGCCAGCAGCTTAAGTCCGAGGTCGGACCAGTACTTC
TRBV20-1	-	many	TRBJ1-6	CSAREGGILNSPLHF	TGCAGTGCTAGAGAGGGGGGCATACTTAATTCACCCCTCCACTTT
TRBV7-8	TRBD1	many	TRBJ1-5	CASSLVGQGGSQPQHF	TGTGCCAGCAGCTTAGTCGGACAGGGCGGGAGTCAGCCCCAGCATTTT
TRBV5-1	-	many	TRBJ1-1	CASSPDWTGMVAFF	TGCGCCAGCAGCCCGGACTGGACCGGCATGGTAGCTTTCTTT
TRBV6-1	-	many	TRBJ1-5	CASSEGVGSWSAVQPQHF	TGTGCCAGCAGTGAAGGTGTGGGCAGCTGGTCCGCAGTTCAGCCCCAGCATTTT
TRBV10-2	-	-	TRBJ1-5	CASSEWTVNQPQHF	TGCGCCAGCAGTGAGTGGACAGTCAATCAGCCCCAGCATTTT
TRBV18	TRBD1	many	TRBJ2-7	CASSPRGTGGYEQYF	TGTGCCAGCTCACCAAGAGGGACAGGGGGCTACGAGCAGTACTTC
TRBV4-1	-	-	TRBJ2-7	CASSSTWGADEQYF	TGCGCCAGCAGCTCGACGTGGGGGGCGGACGAGCAGTACTTC
TRBV9	TRBD2	many	TRBJ2-1	CASSVTSGPYNEQFF	TGTGCCAGCAGCGTCACTAGCGGACCGTACAATGAGCAGTTCTTC
TRBV20-1	TRBD2	few	TRBJ2-1	CSARRLAGPNSYNEQFF	TGCAGTGCTAGAAGACTAGCGGGGCCTAACTCCTACAATGAGCAGTTCTTC
TRBV18	-	many	TRBJ2-1	CASSLGVPGIGEQFF	TGTGCCAGCTCACTCGGGGTCCCAGGGATCGGTGAGCAGTTCTTC
TRBV28	TRBD2	many	TRBJ2-3	CASSLHPAGEDTQYF	TGTGCCAGCAGTTTACACCCAGCGGGGGAAGATACGCAGTATTTT
TRBV29-1	-	many	TRBJ2-3	CSVVPKRVGTDTQYF	TGCAGCGTCGTGCCCAAGCGGGTAGGCACAGATACGCAGTATTTT
TRBV6-1	TRBD1	-	TRBJ2-7	CASSEAGTAFTYEQYF	TGTGCCAGCAGTGAAGCAGGGACAGCCTTTACCTACGAGCAGTACTTC
TRBV18	-	-	TRBJ2-5	CASSPAPGAQYF	TGTGCCAGCTCACCCGCGCCTGGAGCCCAGTACTTC
TRBV4-1	-	few	TRBJ1-3	CASSQVGQVHGEYF	TGCGCCAGCAGCCAAGTTGGGCAGGTTCACGGGGAATATTTT
TRBV6-1	-	many	TRBJ1-1	CASTSGRQRGTEAFF	TGTGCCAGCACGAGCGGCAGGCAGAGGGGCACTGAAGCTTTCTTT
TRBV2	-	-	TRBJ2-7	CASSEAPGLNYEQYF	TGTGCCAGCAGTGAGGCCCCCGGCCTTAACTACGAGCAGTACTTC
TRBV19	-	many	TRBJ1-2	CASSLKQGQGLYYGYTF	TGTGCCAGTAGTTTGAAACAGGGACAAGGACTTTACTATGGCTACACCTTC
TRBV28	TRBD2	few	TRBJ2-5	CAGSGTGGETQYF	TGTGCCGGCAGTGGGACGGGGGGAGAGACCCAGTACTTC
TRBV4-2	-	few	TRBJ2-4	CASSQDWGRTVNKNIQYF	TGTGCCAGCAGCCAAGATTGGGGGAGGACAGTGAACAAAAACATTCAGTACTTC
TRBV6-1	TRBD2	-	TRBJ2-7	CASSGGLSESSYEQYF	TGTGCCAGCAGCGGGGGACTAAGCGAGAGCTCCTACGAGCAGTACTTC
TRBV28	-	many	TRBJ2-7	CASPPPGGLDYEQYF	TGTGCCAGCCCCCCCCCCGGGGGGCTGGACTACGAGCAGTACTTC
TRBV4-3	-	few	TRBJ1-3	CASSQSGAELGNTIYF	TGCGCCAGCAGCCAGTCTGGGGCAGAATTAGGAAACACCATATATTTT
TRBV19	TRBD1	many	TRBJ2-1	CASSIQTGSHNEQFF	TGTGCCAGTAGTATCCAGACAGGGTCCCACAATGAGCAGTTCTTC
TRBV4-1	TRBD2	-	TRBJ2-7	CASSATGTSPYEQYF	TGCGCCAGCAGCGCAACCGGGACTAGCCCCTACGAGCAGTACTTC
TRBV7-3	TRBD2	many	TRBJ2-1	CASSLTPPGREVYNEQFF	TGTGCCAGCAGCTTAACCCCCCCGGGGAGGGAGGTTTACAATGAGCAGTTCTTC
TRBV29-1	TRBD1	many	TRBJ1-1	CSAQGENTEAFF	TGCAGCGCCCAGGGGGAGAACACTGAAGCTTTCTTT
TRBV12-3/TRBV12-4	TRBD1	many	TRBJ2-2	CASSSQGDTGELFF	TGTGCCAGCTCTTCGCAGGGGGACACCGGGGAGCTGTTTTTT
TRBV7-9	TRBD2	many	TRBJ2-7	CASSFPGGRDRYEQYF	TGTGCCAGCAGCTTCCCTGGCGGGAGAGATCGGTACGAGCAGTACTTC
TRBV20-1	TRBD2	many	TRBJ2-3	CSARDPTSGTLTDTQYF	TGCAGTGCTAGAGACCCAACTAGCGGGACACTCACAGATACGCAGTATTTT
TRBV15	TRBD1	once	TRBJ1-6	CATSPRFKTGDYNSPLHF	TGTGCCACCAGCCCCCGATTTAAGACAGGGGACTATAATTCACCCCTCCACTTT
TRBV7-8	TRBD1	many	TRBJ2-5	CASSRLTGGPETQYF	TGTGCCAGCAGCCGCTTGACAGGGGGCCCAGAGACCCAGTACTTC
TRBV5-1	TRBD1	-	TRBJ2-7	CASRVGQGPYEQYF	TGCGCCAGCCGAGTTGGACAGGGCCCCTACGAGCAGTACTTC
TRBV20-1	TRBD1	few	TRBJ1-6	CSARQYRGSDSPLHF	TGCAGTGCTAGACAGTACAGGGGTTCGGATTCACCCCTCCACTTT
TRBV5-1	-	many	TRBJ1-4	CASSLNSPQVNPAKLFF	TGCGCCAGCAGCTTAAACTCCCCACAGGTGAATCCCGCAAAACTGTTTTTT
TRBV4-1	-	many	TRBJ2-6	CASSHPRSSGANVLTF	TGCGCCAGCAGCCATCCTAGGAGCTCTGGGGCCAACGTCCTGACTTTC
TRBV29-1	TRBD2	-	TRBJ2-1	CSGILAGVSNEQFF	TGCAGCGGAATACTAGCGGGAGTTAGTAATGAGCAGTTCTTC